The 14 T cell receptor beta chains below come from one sample, sequenced in a study of T cell responses to AZD1222 COVID-19 vaccine. Method: immunoSEQ multiplex PCR; TCRdb's copy keeps in-frame clones and lacks some. The sample yields 140,000 or so clones, 70% to 90% seen once. This specimen consisted of peripheral blood, obtained 28 days after the second AZD1222 dose. Source of these receptors: an adult who received the AZD1222 COVID-19 vaccine.

This sequence joins TRBV27 and TRBJ1-2; D gene uncertain. V lost 5 bases and J 8 bases, leaving 21 bases between the germline ends. CDR1 and CDR2 (germline): MNHEY, SMNVEV (reference sequence). CDR3 size: 15 residues. CDR3 region: CASSTDGRKLSGYTF. The CDR3 DNA is TGTGCCAGCAGTACGGACGGACGAAAGCTATCCGGCTACACCTTC.

The chain couples TRBV9 to TRBJ2-1; D is unresolved. Looked up from germline, CDR1 is SGDLS and CDR2 is YYNGEE. This CDR3 spans 15 amino acids. V was pared by 2 bases and J by 0 bases, with 9 bases between. This CDR3 reads CASSVSASSYNEQFF. The CDR3 coding sequence is TGTGCCAGCAGCGTGTCCGCGAGCTCCTACAATGAGCAGTTCTTC.

The table lists this clone with a few counts. J is TRBJ1-1 and V is TRBV2; weak D call: TRBD1 (5 bases). Trimming stripped 3 bases from V and 5 bases from J, with 13 bases between. This CDR3 contains 14 residues. The V gene's germline CDR1 is SNHLY and CDR2 FYNNEI. CDR3 coding DNA: TGTGCCAGCAGTGATCCGGCAGGGTGGACTGAAGCTTTCTTT. Translated: CASSDPAGWTEAFF.

This clone appeared a single time. The gene calls are TRBV5-5 and TRBJ1-1; D possibly corresponds to TRBD1 (6 bases). CDR1 and CDR2 from the germline V gene are SGHKS and YYEKEE (reference sequence). This CDR3 region has 14 residues. V lost 4 bases and J lost 0, with 10 bases in between. CDR3: CASSSGTLNTEAFF. The CDR3 bases are TGTGCCAGCAGCAGCGGGACATTGAACACTGAAGCTTTCTTT.

The rearrangement uses TRBV12-3 or TRBV12-4 and TRBJ1-1, with D possibly matching TRBD1 (5 bases). There are 11 residues in the CDR3. V lost 1 base to trimming and J lost 11 bases, with 8 bases between them. Written as DNA, the CDR3 is TGTGCCAGCAGTTTAGACAGGTTGGCTTTCTTT. Protein product: CASSLDRLAFF.

The chain couples TRBV11-2 to TRBJ1-5; D remains ambiguous. CDR1 is SGHAT and CDR2 is FQNNGV in the germline V gene. CDR3 length: 15 residues. Between the trimmed V and J ends, which lost 3 bases and 3 bases, there was a span of 12 bases. In DNA, the CDR3 is TGTGCCAGCAGCTTCAACGGGATAGCCAATCAGCCCCAGCATTTT. It yields the protein CASSFNGIANQPQHF.

V and J are TRBV15 and TRBJ2-1; TRBD2 agrees at 8 bases. This CDR3 comprises 15 residues. CDR1 and CDR2 (germline): LNHNV, YYDKDF (reference sequence). Trimming cost V 5 bases and J 4 bases; bases outside gene matches: 7. Here the CDR3 DNA reads TGTGCCACCAGCGTCGATACTAGCGGATACAATGAGCAGTTCTTC. This gives the protein CATSVDTSGYNEQFF.

The gene calls are TRBV5-1 and TRBJ1-2; no clear D gene. V lost 1 base, J lost 0 bases, and 4 bases lay in between. Germline lookup yields CDR1 SGHRS and CDR2 YFSETQ. The CDR3 has 13 residues. CDR3 sequence reads: CASSLTTNYGYTF. The CDR3 DNA sequence: TGCGCCAGCAGCTTGACAACTAACTATGGCTACACCTTC.

The chain has TRBV11-2 and TRBJ2-1; D is unclear. This CDR3 is 15 amino acids long. V lost 5 bases, J lost 5 bases, and 16 bases lay in between. Per germline, CDR1 SGHAT and CDR2 FQNNGV. CDR3 nucleotides: TGTGCCAGCAGCGTCGACCTGACCAATAACAATGAGCAGTTCTTC. Translating gives CASSVDLTNNNEQFF.

The rearrangement links TRBV28 to TRBJ1-1; possibly TRBD1 for D (5 bases). The V gene lost 3 bases and the J gene lost 3 bases, with 11 bases spanning the gap. The germline V gene has CDR1 MDHEN and CDR2 SYDVKM. This CDR3 comprises 14 residues. DNA for the CDR3: TGTGCCAGCAGTTTGGGGGGTGCTGACACTGAAGCTTTCTTT. This encodes CASSLGGADTEAFF.

V is TRBV3-1 (or the pseudogene TRBV3-2) and J is TRBJ2-2; the match to TRBD1 covers 8 bases. V shed 4 bases, J shed 10 bases, and the junction held 2 bases outside the gene matches. This CDR3 is 12 amino acids long. Germline-derived CDR1 and CDR2 are LGHDT and YNNKEL (reference sequence). CDR3 in DNA: TGTGCCAGCAGCCGGACAGGGCTGGAGCTGTTTTTT. It translates to CASSRTGLELFF.

V and J are TRBV4-1 and TRBJ2-7, with 7 bases matching TRBD2. Germline CDR1 MGHRA, CDR2 YSYEKL. The ends lost 4 bases at V and 2 bases at J; junction bases unmatched: 5. The CDR3 covers 14 residues. As DNA, the CDR3 is TGCGCCAGCAGCCTTAAACTAGCGACCTACGAGCAGTACTTC. Residues: CASSLKLATYEQYF.

In this sample, this clone turned up a few times. The chain employs TRBV3-1 (or the pseudogene TRBV3-2) and TRBJ1-1, with a weak D call TRBD1 (5 bases). Germline V gene sequence: CDR1 LGHDT, CDR2 YNNKEL (reference sequence). The CDR3 sequence is 12 residues long. The ends were cut back, 4 bases at V and 6 bases at J, with 9 bases in the middle. This chain's CDR3 is CASSRGFAEAFF. CDR3 DNA sequence: TGTGCCAGCAGCCGGGGGTTCGCTGAAGCTTTCTTT.

The chain uses TRBV12-3 or TRBV12-4 and TRBJ1-2; TRBD1 matches 11 bases. V was clipped by 3 bases and J by 9 bases; unmatched bases: 3. The CDR3 runs 13 residues. CDR3 amino acids: CASSLRTGGSYTF. The CDR3 DNA reads TGTGCCAGCAGTTTGCGGACAGGGGGCAGCTACACCTTC.